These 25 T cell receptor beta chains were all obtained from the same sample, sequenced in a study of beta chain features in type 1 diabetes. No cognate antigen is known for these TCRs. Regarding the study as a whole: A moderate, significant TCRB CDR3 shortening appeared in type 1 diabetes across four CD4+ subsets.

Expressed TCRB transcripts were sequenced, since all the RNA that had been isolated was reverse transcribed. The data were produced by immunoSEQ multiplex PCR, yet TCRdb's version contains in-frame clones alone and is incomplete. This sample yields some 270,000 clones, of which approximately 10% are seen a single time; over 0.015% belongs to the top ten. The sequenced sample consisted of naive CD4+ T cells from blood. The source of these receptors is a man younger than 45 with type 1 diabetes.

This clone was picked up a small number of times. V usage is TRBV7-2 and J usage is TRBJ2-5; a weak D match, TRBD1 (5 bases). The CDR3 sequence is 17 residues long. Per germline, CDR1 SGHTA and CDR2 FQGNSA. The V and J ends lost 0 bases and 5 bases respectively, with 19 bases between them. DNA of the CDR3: TGTGCCAGCAGCTTAGCTTGGTTAGCAAGGGGATCCGAGACCCAGTACTTC. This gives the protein CASSLAWLARGSETQYF. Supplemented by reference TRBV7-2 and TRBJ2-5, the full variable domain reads GAGVSQSPSNKVTEKGKDVELRCDPISGHTALYWYRQSLGQGLEFLIYFQGNSAPDKSGLPSDRFSAERTGGSVSTLTIQRTQQEDSAVYLCASSLAWLARGSETQYFGPGTRLLVL.

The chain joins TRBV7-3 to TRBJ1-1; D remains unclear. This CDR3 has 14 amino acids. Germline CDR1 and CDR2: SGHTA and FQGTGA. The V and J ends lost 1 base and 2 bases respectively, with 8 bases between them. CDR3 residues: CASSLSYSNTEAFF. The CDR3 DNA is TGTGCCAGCAGCTTAAGTTACAGTAACACTGAAGCTTTCTTT.

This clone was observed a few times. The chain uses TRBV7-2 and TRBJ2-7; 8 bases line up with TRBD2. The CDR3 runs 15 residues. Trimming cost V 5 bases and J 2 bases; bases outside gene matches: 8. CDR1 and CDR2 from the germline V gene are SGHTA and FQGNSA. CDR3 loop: CASSPQRGPTYEQYF. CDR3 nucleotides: TGTGCCAGCAGCCCTCAGCGGGGGCCCACCTACGAGCAGTACTTC.

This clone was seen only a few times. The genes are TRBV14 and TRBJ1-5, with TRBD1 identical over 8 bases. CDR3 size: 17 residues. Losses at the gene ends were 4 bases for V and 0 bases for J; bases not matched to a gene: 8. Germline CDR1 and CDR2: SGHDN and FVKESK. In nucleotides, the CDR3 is TGTGCCAGCAGCCCTTGGACAGGGAGGGGTAGCAATCAGCCCCAGCATTTT. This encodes CASSPWTGRGSNQPQHF. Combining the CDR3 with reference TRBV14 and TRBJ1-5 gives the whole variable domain EAGVTQFPSHSVIEKGQTVTLRCDPISGHDNLYWYRRVMGKEIKFLLHFVKESKQDESGMPNNRFLAERTGGTYSTLKVQPAELEDSGVYFCASSPWTGRGSNQPQHFGDGTRLSIL.

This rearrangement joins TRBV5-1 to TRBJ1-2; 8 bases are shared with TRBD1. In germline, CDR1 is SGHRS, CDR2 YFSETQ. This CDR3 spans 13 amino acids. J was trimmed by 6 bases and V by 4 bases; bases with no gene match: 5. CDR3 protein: CASSLQTGDGYTF. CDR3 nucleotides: TGCGCCAGCAGCCTCCAGACAGGGGATGGCTACACCTTC.

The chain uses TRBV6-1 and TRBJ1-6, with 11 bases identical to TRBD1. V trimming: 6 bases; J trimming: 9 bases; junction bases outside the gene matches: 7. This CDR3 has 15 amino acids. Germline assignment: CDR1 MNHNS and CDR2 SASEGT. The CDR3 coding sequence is TGTGCCAGCAGGGACAGGGGGCTTCTCGGTTCACCCCTCCACTTT. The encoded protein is CASRDRGLLGSPLHF.

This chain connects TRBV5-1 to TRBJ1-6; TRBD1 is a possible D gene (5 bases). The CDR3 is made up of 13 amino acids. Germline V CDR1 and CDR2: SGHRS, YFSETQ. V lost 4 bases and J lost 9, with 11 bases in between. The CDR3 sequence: CASSAGLSSPLHF. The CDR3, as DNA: TGCGCCAGCAGCGCAGGGTTAAGTTCACCCCTCCACTTT.

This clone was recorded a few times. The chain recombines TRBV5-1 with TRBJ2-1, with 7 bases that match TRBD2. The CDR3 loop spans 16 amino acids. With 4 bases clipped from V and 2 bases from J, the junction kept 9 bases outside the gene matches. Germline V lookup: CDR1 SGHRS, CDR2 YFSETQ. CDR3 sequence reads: CASSPAGRSAYNEQFF. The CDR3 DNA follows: TGCGCCAGCAGCCCAGCGGGGAGGTCCGCCTACAATGAGCAGTTCTTC.

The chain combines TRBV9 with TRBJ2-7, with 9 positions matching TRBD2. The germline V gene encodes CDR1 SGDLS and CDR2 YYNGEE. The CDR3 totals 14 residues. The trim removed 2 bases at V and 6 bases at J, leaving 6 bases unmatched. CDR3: CASSVGGGASEQYF. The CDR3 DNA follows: TGTGCCAGCAGCGTGGGCGGGGGGGCCAGCGAGCAGTACTTC.

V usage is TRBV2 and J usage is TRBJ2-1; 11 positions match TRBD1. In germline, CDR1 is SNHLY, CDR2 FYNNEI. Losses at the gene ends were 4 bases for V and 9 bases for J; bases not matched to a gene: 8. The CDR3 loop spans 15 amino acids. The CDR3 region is CASSADRGRWFEQFF. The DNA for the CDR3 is TGTGCCAGCAGTGCGGACAGGGGGCGCTGGTTTGAGCAGTTCTTC.

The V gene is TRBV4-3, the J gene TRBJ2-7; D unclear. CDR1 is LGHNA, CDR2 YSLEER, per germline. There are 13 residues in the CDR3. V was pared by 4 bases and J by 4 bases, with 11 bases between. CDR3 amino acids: CASSPYRSYEQYF. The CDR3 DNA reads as TGCGCCAGCAGCCCCTACCGGAGTTACGAGCAGTACTTC.

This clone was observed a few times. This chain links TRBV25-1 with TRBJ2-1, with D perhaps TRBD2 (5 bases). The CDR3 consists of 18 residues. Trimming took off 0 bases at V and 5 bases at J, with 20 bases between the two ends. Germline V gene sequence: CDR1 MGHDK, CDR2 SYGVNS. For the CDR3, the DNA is TGTGCCAGCAGTGAATACGGGAAAGGTACTACACGTGACAATGAGCAGTTCTTC. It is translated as CASSEYGKGTTRDNEQFF.

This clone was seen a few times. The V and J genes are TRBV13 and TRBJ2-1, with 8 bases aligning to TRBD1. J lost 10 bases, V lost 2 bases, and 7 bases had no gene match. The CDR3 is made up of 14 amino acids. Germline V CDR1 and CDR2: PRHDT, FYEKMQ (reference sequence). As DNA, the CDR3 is TGTGCCAGCAGCTTAAGCCAGGGGGCTGGAGAGCAGTTCTTC. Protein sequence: CASSLSQGAGEQFF.

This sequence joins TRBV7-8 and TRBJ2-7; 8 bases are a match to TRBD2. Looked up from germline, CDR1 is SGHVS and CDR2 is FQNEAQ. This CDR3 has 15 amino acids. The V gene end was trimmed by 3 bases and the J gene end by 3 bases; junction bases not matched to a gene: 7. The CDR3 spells CASSFGLGTSYEQYF. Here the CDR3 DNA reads TGTGCCAGCAGCTTCGGCCTAGGGACTAGCTACGAGCAGTACTTC. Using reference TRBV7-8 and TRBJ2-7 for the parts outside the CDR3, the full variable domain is GAGVSQSPRYKVAKRGQDVALRCDPISGHVSLFWYQQALGQGPEFLTYFQNEAQLDKSGLPSDRFFAERPEGSVSTLKIQRTQQEDSAVYLCASSFGLGTSYEQYFGPGTRLTVT.

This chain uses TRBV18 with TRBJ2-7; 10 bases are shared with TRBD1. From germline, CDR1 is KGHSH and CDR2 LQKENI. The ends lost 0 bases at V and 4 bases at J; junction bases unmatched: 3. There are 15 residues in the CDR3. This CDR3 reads CASSPPGTGEYEQYF. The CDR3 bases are TGTGCCAGCTCACCACCGGGGACAGGGGAGTACGAGCAGTACTTC.

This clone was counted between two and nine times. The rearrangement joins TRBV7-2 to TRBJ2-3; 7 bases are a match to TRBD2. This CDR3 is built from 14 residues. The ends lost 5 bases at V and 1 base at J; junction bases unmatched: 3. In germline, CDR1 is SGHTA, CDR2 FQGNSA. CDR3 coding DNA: TGTGCCAGCAGCCCGGGGGGTGGCACAGATACGCAGTATTTT. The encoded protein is CASSPGGGTDTQYF.

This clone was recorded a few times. CDR3 region: CASSQVLQETQYF. The CDR3 DNA follows: TGTGCCAGCAGTCAGGTCCTCCAAGAGACCCAGTACTTC. The chain joins TRBV2 to TRBJ2-5; no reliable D call. Germline CDR1 reads SNHLY; CDR2 reads FYNNEI. The ends were cut back, 5 bases at V and 1 base at J, with 8 bases in the middle. The CDR3 is 13 residues long.

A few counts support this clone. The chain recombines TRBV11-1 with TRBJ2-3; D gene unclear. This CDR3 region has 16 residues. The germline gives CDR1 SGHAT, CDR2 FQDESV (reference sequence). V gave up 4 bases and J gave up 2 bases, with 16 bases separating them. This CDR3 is CASSSHLGEITDTQYF. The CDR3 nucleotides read TGTGCCAGCAGCTCCCATCTAGGTGAGATCACAGATACGCAGTATTTT.

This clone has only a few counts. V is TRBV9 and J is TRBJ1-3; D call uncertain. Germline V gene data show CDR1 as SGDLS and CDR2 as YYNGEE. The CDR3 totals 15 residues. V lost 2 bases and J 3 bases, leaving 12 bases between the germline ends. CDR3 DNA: TGTGCCAGCAGCGTGAGCATACTCGGTGGAAACACCATATATTTT. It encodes CASSVSILGGNTIYF.

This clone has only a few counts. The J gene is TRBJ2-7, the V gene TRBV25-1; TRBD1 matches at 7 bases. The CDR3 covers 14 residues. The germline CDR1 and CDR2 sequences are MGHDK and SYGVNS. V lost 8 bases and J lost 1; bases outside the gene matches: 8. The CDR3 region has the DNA TGTGCCAGCCAAAGGACAGGCAGGTCCTACGAGCAGTACTTC. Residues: CASQRTGRSYEQYF.

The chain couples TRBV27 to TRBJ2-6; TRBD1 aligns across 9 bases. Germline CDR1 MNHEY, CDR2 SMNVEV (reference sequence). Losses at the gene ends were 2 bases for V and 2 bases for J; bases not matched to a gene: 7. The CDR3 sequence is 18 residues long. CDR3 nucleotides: TGTGCCAGCAGTTTACTCGGGACAGGGCATACTGGGGCCAACGTCCTGACTTTC. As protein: CASSLLGTGHTGANVLTF.

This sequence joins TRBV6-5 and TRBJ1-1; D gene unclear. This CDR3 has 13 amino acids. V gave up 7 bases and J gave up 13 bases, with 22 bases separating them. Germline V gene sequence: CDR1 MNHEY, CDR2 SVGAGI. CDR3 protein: CASTPGQEVHYFF. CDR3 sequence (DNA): TGTGCCAGCACGCCGGGCCAGGAGGTCCACTATTTCTTT.

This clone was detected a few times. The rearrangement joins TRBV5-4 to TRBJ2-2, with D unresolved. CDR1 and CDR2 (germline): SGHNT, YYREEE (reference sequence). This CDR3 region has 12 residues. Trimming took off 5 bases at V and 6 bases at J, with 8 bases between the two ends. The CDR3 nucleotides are TGTGCCAGCAGATCAGAATCCGGGGAGCTGTTTTTT. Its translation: CASRSESGELFF.

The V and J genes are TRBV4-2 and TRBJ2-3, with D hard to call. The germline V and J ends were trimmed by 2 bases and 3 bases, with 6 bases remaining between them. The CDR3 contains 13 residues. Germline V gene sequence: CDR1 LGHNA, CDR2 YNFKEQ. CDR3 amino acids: CASSQLVTDTQYF. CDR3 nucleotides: TGTGCCAGCAGCCAACTAGTTACAGATACGCAGTATTTT.

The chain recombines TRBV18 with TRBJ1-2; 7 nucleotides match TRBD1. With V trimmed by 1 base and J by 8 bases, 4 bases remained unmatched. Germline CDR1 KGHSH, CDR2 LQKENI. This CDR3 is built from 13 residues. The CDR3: CASSPQGAWGYTF. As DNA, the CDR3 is TGTGCCAGCTCACCACAGGGGGCTTGGGGCTACACCTTC.